This T cell receptor (beta chain) stems from a study of blood T cells in healthy people across ages. Background on the study: Template switching recovered approximately one barcoded beta molecule for every two T cells.

General study results and limits: Strongly correlated with naive T cell percentage was TCR beta diversity. Both naive CD4+ cell counts and diversity were greater in long-lived donors than in aged donors.

On this clonotype itself: Its antigen remains unidentified.

Primed by a sample-barcoded 5' primer and a J-beta primer mix, a second PCR proceeded for 7 to 11 cycles. TCRdb redid the calling of the 5' RACE reads with MiXCR, one entry per CDR3 protein. This table holds about 2 million distinct CDR3 sequences, approximately 50% found once. V gave up 6 bases and J gave up 2 bases, with 17 bases separating them. Germline-derived CDR1 and CDR2 are ENHRY and SYGVKD. This CDR3 is built from 15 residues. The chain couples TRBV10-3 to TRBJ2-7, with TRBD2 as a possible D gene (6 bases). This TCR was sampled from a woman aged 40 to 50 in good health. The sequencing sample was made of blood. The CDR3 DNA reads as TGTGCCATCAGCCGTACTAGCCCGGGCCCCTACGAGCAGTACTTC. Its translation: CAISRTSPGPYEQYF.